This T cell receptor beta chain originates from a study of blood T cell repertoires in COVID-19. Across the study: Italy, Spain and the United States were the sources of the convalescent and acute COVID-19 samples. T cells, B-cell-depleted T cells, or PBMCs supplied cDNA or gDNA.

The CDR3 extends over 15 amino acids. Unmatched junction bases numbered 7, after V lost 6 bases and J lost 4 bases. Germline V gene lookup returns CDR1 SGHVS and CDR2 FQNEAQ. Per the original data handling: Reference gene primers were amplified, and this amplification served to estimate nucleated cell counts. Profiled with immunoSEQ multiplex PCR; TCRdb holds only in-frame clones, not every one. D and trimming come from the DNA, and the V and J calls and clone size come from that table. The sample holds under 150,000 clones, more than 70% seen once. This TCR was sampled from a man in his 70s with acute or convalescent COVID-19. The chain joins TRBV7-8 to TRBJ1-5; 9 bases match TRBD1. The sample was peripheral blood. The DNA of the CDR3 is TGTGCCAGCAGGGCCGGGACAGGGCCTAATCAGCCCCAGCATTTT. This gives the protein CASRAGTGPNQPQHF.